This section outlines one T cell receptor (gamma chain) sequence together with its context. Its matching antigen is unknown. The same CDR3 also results from other DNA sequences found in this sample. The sorted cells were CD3+ Vdelta1+ Vdelta2- thymocytes from alphabeta-depleted thymus. This sample was included in a study of Vδ1+ human thymocytes. General observations from the study: Approximately 20% of thymic delta-chain sequences were Vdelta2, with few Vdelta3, unlike blood Vdelta1+ controls. The authors advised highly purified populations and single-cell validation. In the thymus, TRG and TRD repertoires looked highly polyclonal with Gaussian CDR3 lengths. Donors shared many TRG clonotypes but few TRD clonotypes.

The template was reverse-transcribed extracted RNA. The CDR3 regions were amplified by multiplex PCR from V-gene primers to a constant-region primer. TCRdb re-identified clones in the multiplex PCR reads via CATT. The data contain around 30,000 gamma-chain clones, more than 15% of them singletons. Germline V gene sequence: CDR1 VTNTFY, CDR2 YDVSTARD (reference sequence). The CDR3 is made up of 18 amino acids. The junction had 11 bases not matched to a gene; V was cut back by 0 bases and J by 1 base. Specimen: Vdelta1+ gamma-delta thymocytes from the thymus. The subset here: FACS-sorted CD3+ TCRalphabeta- TCRVdelta1+ TCRVdelta2- thymocytes. This clonotype was obtained from a boy younger than two who had congenital heart surgery. The J gene is TRGJP1, the V gene TRGV3. The CDR3 is CATWDRLGGGTTGWFKIF. The CDR3 DNA is TGTGCCACCTGGGACAGGCTTGGAGGAGGTACCACTGGTTGGTTCAAGATATTT.